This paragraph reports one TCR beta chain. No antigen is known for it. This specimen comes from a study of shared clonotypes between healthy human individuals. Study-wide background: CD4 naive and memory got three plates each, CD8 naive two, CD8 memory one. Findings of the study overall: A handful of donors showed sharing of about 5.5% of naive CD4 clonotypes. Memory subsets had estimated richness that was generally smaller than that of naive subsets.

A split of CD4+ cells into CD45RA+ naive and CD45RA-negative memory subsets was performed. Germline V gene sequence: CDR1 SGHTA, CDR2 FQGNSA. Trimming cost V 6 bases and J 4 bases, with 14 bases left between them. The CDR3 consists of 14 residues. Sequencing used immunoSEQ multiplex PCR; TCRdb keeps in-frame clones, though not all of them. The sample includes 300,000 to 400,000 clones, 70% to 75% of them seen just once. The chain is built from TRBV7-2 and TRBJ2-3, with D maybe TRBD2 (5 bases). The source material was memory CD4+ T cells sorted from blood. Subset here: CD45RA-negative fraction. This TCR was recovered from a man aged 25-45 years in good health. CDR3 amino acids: CASSRLGGPDTQYF. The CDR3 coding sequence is TGTGCCAGCAGTCGTCTCGGAGGTCCAGATACGCAGTATTTT.